Presented here are 20 T cell receptor beta chains from one specimen sequenced in a study of sequential checkpoint blockade in melanoma (dated by TCRdb to the late 2010s). Library method: the immunoSEQ multiplex PCR assay. Sourced from immuneACCESS, this table was stored by TCRdb with only in-frame sequences that have V and J called. A share of the clones is absent; for the studies checked, an unresolved V gene accounts for under half, and the remainder has no known explanation. The table for this sample lists around 7,000 clones; about 80% of them were counted only once. The top ten hold around 7% of the sample. In the paper's terms, the treatment or condition label means: randomized to nivolumab then ipilimumab (arm A) or the reverse (arm B). Sequencing was performed on CD8+ T cells sorted from blood (inferred from file names), taken from a patient given nivolumab and ipilimumab in sequence. The source is a human donor with melanoma.

The chain combines TRBV23-1 with TRBJ1-2; D uncertain. TRBV23-1 is annotated as an ORF whose role is uncertain. Between the trimmed V and J ends, which lost 7 bases and 8 bases, there was a span of 20 bases. This CDR3 contains 14 residues. CDR3 bases: TGCGCCAGCACCGACTGCCGGACGGAGGAGGGCTACACCTTC. Its translation is CASTDCRTEEGYTF.

The V gene is TRBV5-7, the J gene TRBJ2-7; a possible D gene is TRBD1 (6 bases). TRBV5-7 carries the ORF label, with uncertain function. This CDR3 spans 14 amino acids. V dropped 1 base and J dropped 5 bases, with 13 bases sitting between them. CDR3 loop: CASSLSGAPHEQYF. The CDR3 DNA reads TGTGCCAGCAGCTTGTCAGGGGCGCCCCACGAGCAGTACTTC.

V and J are TRBV4-1 and TRBJ2-7, with D possibly matching TRBD1 (5 bases). V lost 3 bases and J 2 bases, leaving 14 bases between the germline ends. The CDR3 length is 15 residues. Per the germline V gene, CDR1 is MGHRA and CDR2 is YSYEKL. CDR3 DNA sequence: TGCGCCAGCAGCCAGTCCGGAACAGGCGCCTACGAGCAGTACTTC. Protein product: CASSQSGTGAYEQYF.

CDR3 amino acids: CASSETGGASHEQYF. CDR3 in DNA: TGTGCCAGCAGTGAAACGGGGGGAGCTTCCCACGAGCAGTACTTC. The chain employs TRBV6-1 and TRBJ2-7; 7 nucleotides align to TRBD2. Trimming at V came to 2 bases and at J to 5 bases, leaving 9 bases not matched to a gene. This CDR3 is 15 amino acids long. Germline V gene lookup returns CDR1 MNHNS and CDR2 SASEGT.

This chain joins TRBV29-1 and TRBJ1-1, with TRBD1 matching over 8 bases. The V gene's germline CDR1 is SQVTM and CDR2 ANQGSEA. This CDR3 is built from 13 residues. Losses at the gene ends were 6 bases for V and 1 base for J; bases not matched to a gene: 4. The CDR3 region is CSVTGQANTEAFF. CDR3 coding DNA: TGCAGCGTCACGGGACAGGCGAACACTGAAGCTTTCTTT.

The J gene is TRBJ1-5, the V gene TRBV19; D gene uncertain. The CDR3 has 14 residues. The V and J ends lost 7 bases and 1 base respectively, with 11 bases between them. Germline V gives CDR1 LNHDA, CDR2 SQIVND (reference sequence). DNA of the CDR3: TGTGCCAGTATTGGAGGGAACAGCAATCAGCCCCAGCATTTT. Translating gives CASIGGNSNQPQHF.

The V gene is TRBV19, the J gene TRBJ2-7; 8 nucleotides line up with TRBD1. V shed 0 bases, J shed 2 bases, and the junction held 9 bases outside the gene matches. The CDR3 is 17 residues long. Germline CDR1 reads LNHDA; CDR2 reads SQIVND (reference sequence). The DNA for the CDR3 is TGTGCCAGTAGTATAGATCTATTTGGGACAGGAGCCTACGAGCAGTACTTC. Its protein is CASSIDLFGTGAYEQYF.

The CDR3 DNA follows: TGTGCCAGCAGCTTAGGGACAGGGGACCAAGAGACCCAGTACTTC. Amino acid sequence: CASSLGTGDQETQYF. V is TRBV7-8 and J is TRBJ2-5, with 9 bases matching TRBD1. In germline, CDR1 is SGHVS, CDR2 FQNEAQ. The CDR3 is 15 residues long. V shed 1 base and J 0 bases; nucleotides not matched to a gene: 0.

The gene calls are TRBV27 and TRBJ2-7, with 9 bases fitting TRBD1. With 6 bases clipped from V and 4 bases from J, the junction kept 10 bases outside the gene matches. The CDR3 runs 15 residues. Germline CDR1 and CDR2: MNHEY and SMNVEV (reference sequence). CDR3 sequence: CASSHYRGRPYEQYF. The CDR3 region has the DNA TGTGCCAGCAGCCACTACAGGGGGCGACCATACGAGCAGTACTTC.

This clone has only one observation. The chain combines TRBV5-8 with TRBJ1-2; weak D call: TRBD1 (6 bases). This CDR3 has 14 amino acids. V was cut by 2 bases and J by 6 bases, with 14 bases left in between. Germline assignment: CDR1 SGHTS and CDR2 YDEGEE. The CDR3 here is CASSFLTGIDGYTF. CDR3 nucleotides: TGTGCCAGCAGCTTTCTTACAGGGATTGATGGCTACACCTTC.

The rearrangement uses TRBV30 and TRBJ1-1, with TRBD1 as a possible D gene (6 bases). CDR3 length: 13 residues. Trimming pared 4 bases from V and 0 bases from J, leaving 9 bases between. The germline V gene encodes CDR1 GTSNPN and CDR2 SVGIG (reference sequence). CDR3 in amino acids: CAWNTGMNTEAFF. For the CDR3, the DNA is TGTGCCTGGAATACAGGGATGAACACTGAAGCTTTCTTT. Full variable domain (remainder filled in from reference TRBV30 and TRBJ1-1): SQTIHQWPATLVQPVGSPLSLECTVEGTSNPNLYWYRQAAGRGLQLLFYSVGIGQISSEVPQNLSASRPQDRQFILSSKKLLLSDSGFYLCAWNTGMNTEAFFGQGTRLTVV.

The chain employs TRBV27 and TRBJ2-1, with 9 bases matching TRBD2. This CDR3 spans 14 amino acids. J lost 6 bases, V lost 4 bases, and 4 bases had no gene match. CDR1 is MNHEY and CDR2 is SMNVEV in the germline V gene (reference sequence). This CDR3 reads CASSSLAGFNEQFF. In DNA form, the CDR3 reads TGTGCCAGCAGTTCTCTAGCGGGATTCAATGAGCAGTTCTTC.

The rearrangement links TRBV4-3 to TRBJ2-1; 7 bases match TRBD2. This CDR3 spans 14 amino acids. Trimming at V came to 1 base and at J to 5 bases, leaving 2 bases not matched to a gene. The germline CDR1 and CDR2 sequences are LGHNA and YSLEER. The chain's CDR3 is CASSQGLADNEQFF. The CDR3 nucleotides read TGCGCCAGCAGCCAAGGGCTAGCGGACAATGAGCAGTTCTTC.

The rearrangement uses TRBV10-3 and TRBJ2-3; tentatively, D is TRBD2 (5 bases). CDR1 and CDR2 from the germline V gene are ENHRY and SYGVKD. V was cut by 2 bases and J by 11 bases, with 8 bases left in between. The CDR3 runs to 11 residues. CDR3 in DNA: TGTGCCATCAGTGAGGTGGGAGAGCAGTATTTT. It yields the protein CAISEVGEQYF.

J is TRBJ2-7 and V is TRBV7-3; 13 bases are shared with TRBD2. Germline V gene sequence: CDR1 SGHTA, CDR2 FQGTGA. Trimming cost V 5 bases and J 5 bases; bases outside gene matches: 18. There are 19 residues in the CDR3. CDR3 residues: CASSPDRGRGLAGAHEQYF. The CDR3 coding sequence is TGTGCCAGCAGCCCCGACAGGGGGCGAGGACTAGCGGGAGCCCACGAGCAGTACTTC.

This clone was counted a single time. V gene TRBV11-2 combines with J gene TRBJ1-6; TRBD1 matches at 9 bases. V was clipped by 1 base and J by 7 bases; unmatched bases: 5. CDR1 SGHAT and CDR2 FQNNGV come from the germline V gene. The CDR3 has 16 amino acids. The CDR3 protein is CASSLVPGQGNSPLHF. The CDR3 coding sequence is TGTGCCAGCAGCTTAGTCCCGGGACAGGGAAATTCACCCCTCCACTTT.

The chain combines TRBV7-2 with TRBJ2-7, with D perhaps matching TRBD1 (6 bases). Per germline, CDR1 SGHTA and CDR2 FQGNSA. This CDR3 has 15 amino acids. The ends were cut back, 6 bases at V and 3 bases at J, with 18 bases in the middle. For the CDR3, the DNA is TGTGCCAGCAGTCCTACAGGGAGTTTGGGCTACGAGCAGTACTTC. It translates to CASSPTGSLGYEQYF.

The V call is TRBV21-1, the J call TRBJ2-1; TRBD2, as called in the table, went unchecked against the DNA. TRBV21-1 is assigned pseudogene status. The CDR3 loop spans 13 amino acids. CDR3 DNA: TGTGCCAGCATCTTGGACTATGACAATGAGCAGTTCTTC. It encodes CASILDYDNEQFF.

CDR3 protein: CASSQVWTENEKLFF. The DNA for the CDR3 is TGCGCCAGCAGCCAAGTATGGACAGAGAATGAAAAACTGTTTTTT. The rearrangement links TRBV4-1 to TRBJ1-4; D is perhaps TRBD1 (6 bases). V lost 1 base and J lost 5, with 11 bases in between. Germline CDR1 is MGHRA and CDR2 is YSYEKL. CDR3 size: 15 residues.

The genes are TRBV7-9 and TRBJ2-1; 11 bases align to TRBD2. The V gene's germline CDR1 is SEHNR and CDR2 FQNEAQ (reference sequence). V lost 2 bases to trimming and J lost 7 bases; unmatched junction nucleotides: 10. The CDR3 spans 17 residues. The CDR3 loop reads CASSLSLAGGPGNEQFF. Written as DNA, the CDR3 is TGTGCCAGCAGCTTAAGCTTAGCGGGAGGGCCAGGGAATGAGCAGTTCTTC.